This T cell receptor (beta chain) stems from a study of T cells in Graves' hyperthyroidism and ophthalmopathy. Findings and caveats of the study: In the analysis, a 13 V-J model separated ophthalmopathy from stable hyperthyroidism. In the blood, most expanded thyroid clonotypes above 0.001 appeared as well.

The table lists this clonotype with many counts. No antigen is known for it. Researchers barred patients who had uncontrolled infection, other autoimmune disease, pregnancy or lactation. TCR beta CDR3 region amplification was performed from RNA transcripts. The primer set for the first-round RT-PCR of the TCR CDR3 was HTBI. TCRdb reprocessed the multiplex PCR reads via MiXCR and lists one record per CDR3 protein. Of about 290,000 distinct CDR3 sequences in the sample, about an eighth are singletons; the top ten hold about 8%. V dropped 7 bases and J dropped 2 bases, with 18 bases sitting between them. CDR3 size: 15 residues.

This chain links TRBV12-3 or TRBV12-4 with TRBJ2-7; possible D gene TRBD2, 6 bases. Sequencing was carried out using blood. The sequence was collected from a woman in her thirties with Graves' hyperthyroidism that later progressed to Graves' ophthalmopathy. The CDR3 DNA reads as TGTGCCAGCACCCCCTCGAGCGGGTACGCCTACGAGCAGTACTTC. The encoded protein is CASTPSSGYAYEQYF.